The rows below give T cell receptor beta chains drawn from one sample of a study of cytomegalovirus exposure and HLA in healthy donors. Assay: immunoSEQ multiplex PCR; the TCRdb copy retains only in-frame clones and omits some. The table shows about 72,000 clones, with roughly 92% occurring only once. Sequences were obtained from PBMCs. Receptors originate from a woman aged 18 to 35 in good health and CMV-seronegative. The CDR3 runs from the conserved cysteine through the conserved F or W. The D gene is left open where the match is weak. Clone size appears in some rows only: once, few, many, or a class for an expanded clone.

v_call: TRBV4-2; clone_size: NA; j_call: TRBJ1-5; d_call: NA; cdr3_aa: CASSPQRRNQPQHF; cdr3_nt: TGTGCCAGCAGCCCCCAGCGCCGCAATCAGCCCCAGCATTTT
v_call: TRBV6-4; clone_size: NA; j_call: TRBJ2-3; d_call: TRBD1; cdr3_aa: CASSDSGTGADTQYF; cdr3_nt: TGTGCCAGCAGTGACTCCGGGACAGGGGCAGATACGCAGTATTTT
v_call: TRBV11-2; clone_size: NA; j_call: TRBJ1-5; d_call: NA; cdr3_aa: CASSFSGSNQPQHF; cdr3_nt: TGTGCCAGCAGCTTTTCCGGGAGCAATCAGCCCCAGCATTTT
v_call: TRBV2; clone_size: NA; j_call: TRBJ2-7; d_call: TRBD1; cdr3_aa: CASSAETGPSSPEF; cdr3_nt: TGTGCCAGCAGTGCAGAGACAGGGCCCTCTTCGCCGGAATTC
v_call: TRBV7-9; clone_size: NA; j_call: TRBJ2-5; d_call: NA; cdr3_aa: CASSQLETQYF; cdr3_nt: TGTGCCAGCAGCCAGTTAGAGACCCAGTACTTC
v_call: TRBV4-3; clone_size: NA; j_call: TRBJ1-6; d_call: NA; cdr3_aa: CASSQDSGPNTRYYNSPLHF; cdr3_nt: TGCGCCAGCAGCCAAGATTCGGGCCCTAACACTAGATACTATAATTCACCCCTCCACTTT
v_call: TRBV11-2; clone_size: NA; j_call: TRBJ1-6; d_call: TRBD1; cdr3_aa: CASSLVGTGNSPLHF; cdr3_nt: TGTGCCAGCAGCTTAGTCGGGACAGGGAATTCACCCCTCCACTTT
v_call: TRBV28; clone_size: NA; j_call: TRBJ1-2; d_call: NA; cdr3_aa: CASSLLRYGYTF; cdr3_nt: TGTGCCAGCAGTTTATTGCGTTATGGCTACACCTTC
v_call: TRBV9; clone_size: once; j_call: TRBJ1-1; d_call: NA; cdr3_aa: CASSVEGRGTEAFF; cdr3_nt: TGTGCCAGCAGCGTAGAGGGTAGGGGCACTGAAGCTTTCTTT
v_call: TRBV11-2; clone_size: NA; j_call: TRBJ2-1; d_call: TRBD2; cdr3_aa: CASSSSGGASSSYNEQFF; cdr3_nt: TGTGCCAGCAGTTCTAGCGGGGGGGCATCGAGCTCCTACAATGAGCAGTTCTTC
v_call: TRBV27; clone_size: NA; j_call: TRBJ1-6; d_call: NA; cdr3_aa: CASSSWGGNSPLHF; cdr3_nt: TGTGCCAGCAGTTCTTGGGGGGGGAATTCACCCCTCCACTTT
v_call: TRBV19; clone_size: NA; j_call: TRBJ1-6; d_call: TRBD1; cdr3_aa: CASSNPGQGDSPLHF; cdr3_nt: TGTGCCAGTAGTAATCCGGGACAGGGCGATTCACCCCTCCACTTT
v_call: TRBV19; clone_size: NA; j_call: TRBJ2-2; d_call: NA; cdr3_aa: CASSSRRTTQATGELFF; cdr3_nt: TGTGCCAGTAGTTCACGTCGGACTACGCAGGCCACCGGGGAGCTGTTTTTT
v_call: TRBV13; clone_size: NA; j_call: TRBJ1-1; d_call: NA; cdr3_aa: CASSLRGGTEAFF; cdr3_nt: TGTGCCAGCAGCCTCAGGGGTGGCACTGAAGCTTTCTTT
v_call: TRBV7-9; clone_size: NA; j_call: TRBJ2-1; d_call: NA; cdr3_aa: CASSLGGGEQFF; cdr3_nt: TGTGCCAGCAGCTTAGGGGGAGGCGAGCAGTTCTTC
v_call: TRBV7-3; clone_size: NA; j_call: TRBJ2-5; d_call: TRBD2; cdr3_aa: CASSPGGAGETQYF; cdr3_nt: TGTGCCAGCAGCCCCGGGGGGGCAGGAGAGACCCAGTACTTC
v_call: TRBV15; clone_size: NA; j_call: TRBJ1-1; d_call: NA; cdr3_aa: CATSRDIPGAEAFF; cdr3_nt: TGTGCCACCAGCAGAGATATCCCAGGGGCTGAAGCTTTCTTT
v_call: TRBV5-4; clone_size: NA; j_call: TRBJ1-2; d_call: TRBD1; cdr3_aa: CASSFNRGGYGYTF; cdr3_nt: TGTGCCAGCAGCTTTAACAGGGGAGGCTATGGCTACACCTTC
v_call: TRBV7-9; clone_size: NA; j_call: TRBJ1-2; d_call: NA; cdr3_aa: CASSFELGQKANYGYTF; cdr3_nt: TGTGCCAGCAGCTTCGAACTCGGACAGAAAGCTAACTATGGCTACACCTTC
v_call: TRBV2; clone_size: NA; j_call: TRBJ2-1; d_call: TRBD2; cdr3_aa: CASSGAGGFNEQFF; cdr3_nt: TGTGCCAGCAGTGGGGCGGGGGGCTTTAATGAGCAGTTCTTC
v_call: TRBV10-3; clone_size: NA; j_call: TRBJ2-2; d_call: NA; cdr3_aa: CAISEGAGGTGELFF; cdr3_nt: TGTGCCATCAGTGAGGGGGCAGGGGGGACCGGGGAGCTGTTTTTT
v_call: TRBV18; clone_size: NA; j_call: TRBJ1-6; d_call: NA; cdr3_aa: CASSQDSNSPLHF; cdr3_nt: TGTGCCAGCTCACAGGACAGTAATTCACCCCTCCACTTT
v_call: TRBV25-1; clone_size: NA; j_call: TRBJ2-7; d_call: TRBD1; cdr3_aa: CASSERGTGSYEQYF; cdr3_nt: TGTGCCAGCAGTGAAAGGGGGACAGGCTCCTACGAGCAGTACTTC
v_call: TRBV6-1; clone_size: NA; j_call: TRBJ1-5; d_call: NA; cdr3_aa: CASSEMRGLSNQPQHF; cdr3_nt: TGTGCCAGCAGTGAAATGCGGGGTCTCAGCAATCAGCCCCAGCATTTT
v_call: TRBV29-1; clone_size: few; j_call: TRBJ2-7; d_call: NA; cdr3_aa: CSVEGSLKRDEQYF; cdr3_nt: TGCAGCGTTGAAGGATCCTTAAAGCGGGACGAGCAGTACTTC
v_call: TRBV7-2; clone_size: NA; j_call: TRBJ2-3; d_call: TRBD1; cdr3_aa: CASQQGARTDTQYF; cdr3_nt: TGTGCCAGCCAACAGGGGGCTAGGACAGATACGCAGTATTTT
v_call: TRBV7-2; clone_size: NA; j_call: TRBJ2-7; d_call: NA; cdr3_aa: CASRRNYEQYF; cdr3_nt: TGTGCCAGCAGGCGCAACTACGAGCAGTACTTC
v_call: TRBV5-1; clone_size: NA; j_call: TRBJ1-3; d_call: NA; cdr3_aa: CASRGLGDSGNTIYF; cdr3_nt: TGCGCCAGCAGGGGACTAGGGGACTCTGGAAACACCATATATTTT
v_call: TRBV6-5; clone_size: NA; j_call: TRBJ1-3; d_call: TRBD1; cdr3_aa: CASRTPGQGRNTIYF; cdr3_nt: TGTGCCAGCAGGACTCCGGGACAGGGAAGAAACACCATATATTTT
v_call: TRBV19; clone_size: NA; j_call: TRBJ1-2; d_call: TRBD1; cdr3_aa: CASRPGQSYYGYTF; cdr3_nt: TGTGCCAGTAGACCGGGACAGTCCTACTATGGCTACACCTTC
v_call: TRBV9; clone_size: NA; j_call: TRBJ2-3; d_call: NA; cdr3_aa: CASSFSTDTQYF; cdr3_nt: TGTGCCAGCAGCTTCTCGACAGATACGCAGTATTTT
v_call: TRBV5-1; clone_size: NA; j_call: TRBJ1-2; d_call: TRBD1; cdr3_aa: CASSLDRSGTGVDGYTF; cdr3_nt: TGCGCCAGCAGCTTGGACAGATCCGGGACAGGGGTAGATGGCTACACCTTC
v_call: TRBV7-9; clone_size: NA; j_call: TRBJ1-5; d_call: NA; cdr3_aa: CASTGPGNQPQHF; cdr3_nt: TGTGCCAGCACAGGGCCGGGCAATCAGCCCCAGCATTTT
v_call: TRBV4-3; clone_size: NA; j_call: TRBJ2-3; d_call: NA; cdr3_aa: CASSQGGRKSTDTQYF; cdr3_nt: TGCGCCAGCAGCCAAGGTGGGAGGAAAAGCACAGATACGCAGTATTTT
v_call: TRBV28; clone_size: NA; j_call: TRBJ2-4; d_call: NA; cdr3_aa: CASSLSGRGDIQYF; cdr3_nt: TGTGCCAGCAGTTTAAGCGGCCGCGGGGACATTCAGTACTTC
v_call: TRBV27; clone_size: NA; j_call: TRBJ1-2; d_call: NA; cdr3_aa: CASLGIRGGSNYGYTF; cdr3_nt: TGTGCCAGCTTGGGCATTAGGGGAGGCTCTAACTATGGCTACACCTTC